The entry below gives a single TCR beta chain sequence along with its context. Its antigen specificity is not known. The record has no base qualities; no much larger clone is one base away. The cohort was made up of approximately 670 healthy bone marrow donors. All cohort members were sampled while nominally healthy, although unrecorded immune exposures were likely present. The donor was CMV seropositive and was included in the group of 250 to 300 seropositive cohort members. Each donor provided a peripheral blood sample, and peripheral blood mononuclear cells were used for TCR beta sequencing. Genomic DNA extraction from the blood cell samples was performed with the Qiagen DNeasy Blood Extraction Kit. The CDR3 numbers 15 residues from cysteine through phenylalanine. Kept here is only the CDR3 DNA, which spans 45 bases and is read in frame from base 1. V has 4 bases trimmed and J has 11 bases trimmed; junction bases matching no gene number 12. Per the germline V gene, SGHRS is the CDR1 and YFSETQ is the CDR2.

The library came from the immunoSEQ multiplex PCR assay. For the multiplex PCR, a mixture combining 60 forward primers for TCR Vbeta segments and 13 reverse primers for TCR Jbeta segments was used. Amplification of the CDR3 region of rearranged TCR beta genes was performed with a multiplex PCR assay on genomic DNA. The Illumina HiSeq System was used to sequence the amplified TCR beta libraries as 87-base-pair reads. In the original analysis: A later analysis counted around 72 million unique TCR beta chains across the 500 to 850 repertoires, and roughly 9.9 million of these chains were shared by at least two donors. To remove PCR and sequencing errors, raw reads were error-corrected and collapsed into unique sequences using a nearest-neighbor algorithm that merged closely related sequences. CDR3 sequences were aligned to IMGT reference sequences to assign V, D and J gene segments. For a sequence to be retained, a match of at least six nucleotides to both a V gene segment and a J gene segment was required. A rearrangement counted as productive if the CDR3 had no stop codons and remained in frame with V and J, and every other rearrangement counted as non-productive. CDR3 was defined by IMGT convention, running from the second conserved V-encoded cysteine to the conserved J-encoded phenylalanine. Sequences without an unambiguous match to a single V gene segment were excluded from the earlier analysis of almost 600 of the donors. In an earlier analysis of approximately 590 of the donors, a V segment was called functional when productive rearrangements were above 56.7%, and segregating when the standard deviation between donors exceeded 5%. A statistical classification framework was built to diagnose cytomegalovirus status from the catalog of TCR beta chain sequences. In a later analysis, TCR nucleotide sequences were compared against IMGT/GENE-DB human TR gene sequences so that V and J genes could be assigned. The TCRdist pipeline was used in a later analysis to assign CDR3 sequences and most-parsimonious VDJ recombination scenarios. In a later analysis, each TCR beta chain was defined by its CDR3 amino acid sequence together with its V-gene family, and reads lacking a unique V-gene family were excluded. In a later analysis, approximately 590 highly shared, low-generation-probability nucleotide sequences were removed to address suspected cross-contamination and a sequencing artifact. A later analysis calculated a clonal expansion index for each public chain from normalized within-repertoire ranks of inferred template counts. A later analysis computed generation probabilities with a VDJ recombination model fitted to out-of-frame rearrangements, and checked the results against IGoR. Hypergeometric tests were used in a later analysis to score TCR-TCR, TCR-HLA and TCR-CMV co-occurrence, with a repertoire-size bias correction applied to the TCR pairs. To estimate false discovery rates, a later analysis permuted the HLA or CMV assignments 20 times. In a later analysis, co-occurring TCRs were grouped with DBSCAN, and TCRdist sequence similarity was added when clustering was performed within HLA-allele-positive subsets. Repertoires with fewer than 30,000 or more than 120,000 public chains were left out of co-occurrence clustering, as were several repertoires with anomalous nucleotide sharing. The clones in this table, taken by TCRdb from immuneACCESS, are in-frame only. Not every clone is retained; where verified, under half of the shortfall comes from an unresolved V gene, and the cause of the rest is unknown. V and J calls and clone size follow that table, whereas D and trimming were derived from the DNA. A total of over 80,000 clones appear in this sample, roughly four fifths of them only once. In total, the top ten clones hold more than 4.5% of the sample.

These data come from a study of cytomegalovirus exposure and HLA in healthy donors (dated by TCRdb to 2015 to 2018). Regarding the research as a whole: An earlier analysis of approximately 640 of the donors reported more than 250 Gb of sequence data and around 120 million unique TCR beta sequences from about 200 million T cells. The number of donors typed differed by locus, with about 629-640 for A, B, C, DRB1 and DQB1, 522 for DQA1, over 600 for DPA1, and approximately 470 for DPB1. HLA typing included class I and class II loci at four-digit resolution. The T cell repertoires of 700 or so subjects were profiled by immunosequencing and related to cytomegalovirus serostatus. The genetic ancestry cluster associated with self-reported Caucasian donors included over 80% of the roughly 390 genotyped donors. An early release that covered around 590 HLA-typed donors contained approximately 300 gigabases of sequencing data and around 80 million unique TCR sequences. Roughly 5 DR-DQ haplotypes were handled as single units for association and clustering because linkage in the cohort was strong. Every repertoire in the discovery cohort had been generated on one and the same sequencing platform. Donor age, sex, ethnicity and CMV serostatus were compiled together with the repertoire data. A separate validation cohort of roughly 130 different subjects was used in addition to the approximately 670-subject first cohort. An earlier analysis of approximately 500 of the donors applied high-throughput TCR beta sequencing to assess whether each TCR beta V gene segment acted as functional or pseudogenic. Rather than using new phenotypic data, the later analysis identified candidate immune exposures from TCR beta sequences and from how often those sequences occurred across donors. A later analysis re-examined previously published TCR beta repertoires from around 670 donors and added high-resolution HLA genotyping to investigate patterns of TCR occurrence. The study was designed to test whether signatures of past pathogen exposure could be identified by cataloging public T cell receptors. Among roughly 400 genotyped donors of the cohort, an average of about 220,000 unique TCR beta nucleotide sequences was sequenced per donor, of which approximately 18% were non-productive. A later genetic analysis took genome-wide SNP genotypes for about three fifths of the roughly 670 donors and used that subset as a discovery cohort. To predict cytomegalovirus infection status, the study brought together high-throughput TCR immunosequencing, statistical association of individual TCRs with disease status, and machine learning.

The paper as a whole reports these results and caveats: Assigning TCR associations to individual alleles was difficult when HLA alleles, especially DR and DQ, strongly co-occurred. A later genetic analysis associated a missense DCLRE1C variant with V-gene and J-gene trimming of TCR beta chains, and an independent cohort replicated the association. While some public TCRs were present in many individuals, most TCR sequences turned up only very rarely across donors. Some IMGT-functional V segments, including TRBV6-2 and TRBV6-3, could not be told apart with the 87-base-pair reads, so those segments were excluded. Cytomegalovirus status was reported to be diagnosed by the classifier with high specificity and sensitivity in both the original and validation cohorts. According to a later analysis, TCR association rates differed among HLA loci, with DRB1 alleles showing the most associated TCRs and HLA-C alleles showing the fewest. The study listed 170 or so TCR beta chains as associated with cytomegalovirus. Correlated functional status among segregating V segments might be attributable to linkage disequilibrium, but an unknown experimental factor could not be ruled out. In an earlier analysis of roughly 560 of the donors, most TCR beta V segments were observed in productive rearrangements about 90% or about 30% of the time, broadly matching IMGT annotations. In a later analysis, HLA-associated TCR beta chains were found to be more clonally expanded and to have lower generation probabilities than equally common non-associated chains. In a later analysis, most CMV-associated TCR beta chains were found to appear HLA-restricted, with HLA associations seemingly driven largely by CMV exposure. The sequencing pipeline was judged likely to have produced a cluster of highly shared sequence variants as a technical artifact. The authors suggested that the approach could potentially be extended to other disease states and immunological phenotypes. Because HLA typing was unavailable for some donors at each locus, only the typed subset was used in association tests. Immune exposure information for the cohort was limited to CMV serostatus. In this cohort, only TCR beta chains were sequenced, and detectable features were limited by the absence of alpha or paired-chain data. In vitro tests confirmed that a few of the cytomegalovirus-associated TCR beta chains recognize cytomegalovirus antigens. A further reported finding was that TCR beta sequences accurately predicted the HLA-A and HLA-B alleles for most subjects in the first cohort. In a later genetic analysis, fewer N-insertions in productive TCRs were reported among donors in an Asian-associated ancestry cluster than the approximately 670-donor mean. According to a later analysis, parvovirus B19, influenza, CMV and Epstein-Barr virus appeared linked to several top co-occurrence clusters. Specific HLA alleles were associated with over 15,000 TCR beta sequences at a false discovery rate of 0.05 in a later analysis. Sequencing depth was assumed to be roughly uniform across donors in the presence/absence analyses, though that assumption may not hold. Because counts were too low, roughly 17 rarely observed V segments, including chromosome 9 orphons, were left out of the earlier analysis of 587 of the donors.

Source material: PBMCs. The sequence links TRBV5-1 to TRBJ2-5; 12 junctional bases match TRBD2. This receptor was taken from a man in his forties in good health and CMV-seropositive. The CDR3 amino acid sequence is: CASSTPSGGAEEQYF. The nucleotide sequence is given as TGCGCCAGCAGCACCCCTAGCGGGGGGGCTGAAGAGCAGTACTTC.